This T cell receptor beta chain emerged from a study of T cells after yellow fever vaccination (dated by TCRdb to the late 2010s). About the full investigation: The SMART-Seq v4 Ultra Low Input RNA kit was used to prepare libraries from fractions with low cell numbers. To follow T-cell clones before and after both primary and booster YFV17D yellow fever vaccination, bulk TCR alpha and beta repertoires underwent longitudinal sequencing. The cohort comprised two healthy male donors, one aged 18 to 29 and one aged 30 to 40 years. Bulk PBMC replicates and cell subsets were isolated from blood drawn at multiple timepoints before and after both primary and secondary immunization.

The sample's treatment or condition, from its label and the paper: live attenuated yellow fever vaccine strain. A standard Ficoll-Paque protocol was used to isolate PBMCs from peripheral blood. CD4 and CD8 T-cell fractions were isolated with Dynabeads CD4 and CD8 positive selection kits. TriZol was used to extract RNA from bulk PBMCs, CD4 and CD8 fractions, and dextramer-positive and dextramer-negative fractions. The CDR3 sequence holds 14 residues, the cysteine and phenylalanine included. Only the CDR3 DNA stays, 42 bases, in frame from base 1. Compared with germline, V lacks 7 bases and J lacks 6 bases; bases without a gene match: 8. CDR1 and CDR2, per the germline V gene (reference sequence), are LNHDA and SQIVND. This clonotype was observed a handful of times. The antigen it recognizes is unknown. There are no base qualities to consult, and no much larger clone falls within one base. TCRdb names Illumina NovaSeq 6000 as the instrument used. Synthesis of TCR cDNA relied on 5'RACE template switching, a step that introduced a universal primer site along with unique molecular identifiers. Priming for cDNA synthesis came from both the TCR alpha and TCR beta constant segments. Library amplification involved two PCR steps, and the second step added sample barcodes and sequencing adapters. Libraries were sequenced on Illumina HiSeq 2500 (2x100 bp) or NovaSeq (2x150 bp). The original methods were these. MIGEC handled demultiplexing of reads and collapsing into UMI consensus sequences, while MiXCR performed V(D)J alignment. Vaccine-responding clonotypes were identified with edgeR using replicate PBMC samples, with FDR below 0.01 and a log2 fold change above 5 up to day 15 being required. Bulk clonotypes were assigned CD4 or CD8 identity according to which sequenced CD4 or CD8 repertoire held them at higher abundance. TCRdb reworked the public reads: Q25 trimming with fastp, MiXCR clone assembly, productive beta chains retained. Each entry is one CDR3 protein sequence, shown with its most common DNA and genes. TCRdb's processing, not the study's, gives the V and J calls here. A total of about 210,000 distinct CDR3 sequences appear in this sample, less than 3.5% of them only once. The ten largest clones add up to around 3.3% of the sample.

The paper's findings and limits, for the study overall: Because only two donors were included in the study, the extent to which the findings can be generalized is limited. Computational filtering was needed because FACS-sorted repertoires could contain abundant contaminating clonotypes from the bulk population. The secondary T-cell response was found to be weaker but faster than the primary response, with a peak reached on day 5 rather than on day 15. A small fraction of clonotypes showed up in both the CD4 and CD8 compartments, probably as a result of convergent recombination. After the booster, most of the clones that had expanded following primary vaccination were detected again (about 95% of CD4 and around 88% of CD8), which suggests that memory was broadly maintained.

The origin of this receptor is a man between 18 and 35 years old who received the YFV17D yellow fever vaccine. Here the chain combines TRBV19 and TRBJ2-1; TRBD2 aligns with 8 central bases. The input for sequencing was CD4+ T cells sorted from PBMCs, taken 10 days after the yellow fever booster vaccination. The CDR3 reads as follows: CASTWTGGRNEQFF. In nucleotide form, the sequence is TGTGCCAGTACGTGGACGGGGGGGCGCAATGAGCAGTTCTTC.